This TCR beta chain was sequenced during a study of cytomegalovirus exposure and HLA in healthy donors. Study outcomes and limitations: Based on reports, TCR beta sequences accurately predicted HLA-A and HLA-B alleles for most subjects. TCR beta sequences numbering roughly 16,000 were associated with HLA alleles at 0.05 false discovery rate in a later analysis.

In this sample, this clone turned up a few times. Its cognate antigen is unknown. The PCR made use of 60 Vbeta and 13 Jbeta primers. Libraries were prepared by immunoSEQ multiplex PCR; TCRdb keeps only in-frame clonotypes and omits some of them. The table lists 100,000 to 150,000 clones, over 9.5% of them singletons. This CDR3 is 15 amino acids long. Germline V CDR1 and CDR2: SGHKS, YYEKEE (reference sequence). Trimming removed 4 bases at V and 4 bases at J, with 15 bases between. The receptor was derived from a young woman in good health and CMV-seropositive. Sequencing was performed on PBMCs. The chain has TRBV5-5 and TRBJ2-1; TRBD2 might be the D (6 bases). The CDR3 sequence is CASSPVGLLYNEQFF. The CDR3 region has the DNA TGTGCCAGCAGCCCAGTAGGACTACTATACAATGAGCAGTTCTTC.